This T cell receptor (beta chain) was sequenced for a study of cytomegalovirus exposure and HLA in healthy donors. Study outcomes and limitations: Most TCR sequences were seen very rarely across donors, but some public TCRs occurred in many.

The CDR3 has 13 residues. CDR1 and CDR2 (germline): SGHTS, YDEGEE. V lost 1 base to trimming and J lost 4 bases, with 9 bases between them. Comment on this clone: Its target is unknown.

The study drew the donors from its 120-subject validation cohort, separate from the roughly 700-subject first cohort. Only in-frame clones appear in the TCRdb table, and some are missing; sequencing was by immunoSEQ multiplex PCR. The sample records 60,000 to 70,000 clones, 92% being singletons. The source of this sequence is a man aged 18 to 30 in good health and CMV-seropositive. Material: PBMCs. The chain joins TRBV5-8 to TRBJ2-7, with D unclear. CDR3 bases: TGTGCCAGCAGCTTGTCGAGCTCTTACGAGCAGTACTTC. Its translation is CASSLSSSYEQYF. Full variable domain (remainder filled in from reference TRBV5-8 and TRBJ2-7): EAGVTQSPTHLIKTRGQQATLRCSPISGHTSVYWYQQALGLGLQFLLWYDEGEERNRGNFPPRFSGRQFPNYSSELNVNALELEDSALYLCASSLSSSYEQYFGPGTRLTVT.